Each of the 18 T cell receptor beta chains below was sequenced from the same sample in a study of blood T cell repertoires in COVID-19. Assay: immunoSEQ multiplex PCR; the TCRdb copy retains only in-frame clones and omits some. The sample lists more than 120,000 clones, 84% occurring once. Sequencing used PBMCs or T cells enriched from blood (not recorded which). The source is a man aged 45-60 years in a cohort exposed to, infected with or recovered from COVID-19 (not recorded which).

Only a few counts were recorded for this clone. The V call is TRBV30, the J call TRBJ1-6; weak D call: TRBD1 (5 bases). The CDR3 is made up of 13 amino acids. The V gene lost 2 bases and the J gene lost 10 bases, with 12 bases spanning the gap. Germline lookup yields CDR1 GTSNPN and CDR2 SVGIG (reference sequence). CDR3 loop: CAWSIQGGSPLHF. The CDR3, as DNA: TGTGCCTGGAGTATTCAGGGTGGGTCACCCCTCCACTTT.

This chain connects TRBV7-2 to TRBJ1-5, with 7 bases identical to TRBD1. The CDR3 length is 13 residues. Germline V lookup: CDR1 SGHTA, CDR2 FQGNSA. V trimming: 4 bases; J trimming: 6 bases; junction bases outside the gene matches: 3. The CDR3 reads CASSYRGSQPQHF. CDR3 DNA sequence: TGTGCCAGCAGCTACAGGGGCAGTCAGCCCCAGCATTTT.

This chain connects TRBV27 to TRBJ1-5; D remains unclear. V was cut by 5 bases and J by 6 bases, with 20 bases left in between. This CDR3 is 16 amino acids long. Germline-derived CDR1 and CDR2 are MNHEY and SMNVEV (reference sequence). CDR3 DNA sequence: TGTGCCAGCAGTCCCCATCCGGCGGGTCGGGGTCAGCCCCAGCATTTT. Its translation is CASSPHPAGRGQPQHF.

The rearrangement links TRBV28 to TRBJ1-5; a possible D gene is TRBD1 (5 bases). V was clipped by 4 bases and J by 1 base, with 14 bases between them. Germline V gene data show CDR1 as MDHEN and CDR2 as SYDVKM. The CDR3 has 16 residues. The CDR3, as DNA: TGTGCCAGCAGTTCCGCCTCTGGGGGGAGCAATCAGCCCCAGCATTTT. Protein product: CASSSASGGSNQPQHF.

DNA for the CDR3: TGTGCCAGCTCACCAGGCTCTCAAGAGACCCAGTACTTC. Translating gives CASSPGSQETQYF. This chain links TRBV18 with TRBJ2-5; D is undetermined. Trimming took off 2 bases at V and 2 bases at J, with 6 bases between the two ends. This CDR3 comprises 13 residues. The germline gives CDR1 KGHSH, CDR2 LQKENI.

This sequence joins TRBV27 and TRBJ2-1; D not certain. The CDR3 is 12 amino acids. The V end lost 2 bases, the J end lost 8 bases, and 7 bases lay between the germline ends. Per germline, CDR1 MNHEY and CDR2 SMNVEV (reference sequence). The CDR3 sequence: CASSLKSDEQFF. The CDR3 DNA sequence: TGTGCCAGCAGTTTAAAGAGTGATGAGCAGTTCTTC.

The chain couples TRBV9 to TRBJ2-7; 9 bases match TRBD2. The V gene's germline CDR1 is SGDLS and CDR2 YYNGEE. This CDR3 has 13 amino acids. Germline trimming cut 4 bases from V and 6 bases from J; bases unmatched to any gene: 5. The CDR3 region has the DNA TGTGCCAGCAGCTCAGGTAGCGGGAGCGAGCAGTACTTC. This encodes CASSSGSGSEQYF.

The chain uses TRBV30 and TRBJ1-2; D gene ambiguous. The germline gives CDR1 GTSNPN, CDR2 SVGIG (reference sequence). This CDR3 is built from 12 residues. V was cut by 5 bases and J by 7 bases, with 14 bases left in between. The CDR3 DNA reads TGTGCCTGGTCAGAAGGACTCGGTGGCTACACCTTC. It codes for CAWSEGLGGYTF.

The chain combines TRBV3-1 (or the pseudogene TRBV3-2) with TRBJ1-5; D gene ambiguous. Germline V gene data show CDR1 as LGHDT and CDR2 as YNNKEL (reference sequence). Trimming took off 4 bases at V and 4 bases at J, with 5 bases between the two ends. The CDR3 consists of 12 residues. CDR3 nucleotide sequence: TGTGCCAGCAGCCTCGAGAATCAGCCCCAGCATTTT. Translated, it gives CASSLENQPQHF.

This clone was recorded many times. V and J are TRBV7-2 and TRBJ1-6; the D gene is possibly TRBD1 (5 bases). CDR1 and CDR2 from the germline V gene are SGHTA and FQGNSA. This CDR3 has 14 amino acids. The germline V and J ends were trimmed by 1 base and 9 bases, with 10 bases remaining between them. The CDR3 DNA sequence: TGTGCCAGCAGCTTAGGACAGAATGGTTCACCCCTCCACTTT. Translation: CASSLGQNGSPLHF.

The rearrangement links TRBV28 to TRBJ2-1; TRBD2 is a possible D gene (6 bases). The CDR3 runs to 14 residues. V shed 2 bases and J shed 9 bases, with 14 bases lying between them. Germline values: CDR1 MDHEN, CDR2 SYDVKM. CDR3 amino acids: CASSLRLGSAEQFF. CDR3 in DNA: TGTGCCAGCAGTTTACGACTAGGTTCGGCTGAGCAGTTCTTC.

J is TRBJ2-7 and V is TRBV2, with a tentative D call TRBD2 (5 bases). The CDR3 is 12 residues long. The germline V gene encodes CDR1 SNHLY and CDR2 FYNNEI. Trimming removed 6 bases from V and 2 bases from J, with 8 bases in between. The CDR3 is CASSGDPYEQYF. CDR3 DNA: TGTGCCAGCAGCGGGGATCCCTACGAGCAGTACTTC.

The chain couples TRBV24-1 to TRBJ2-1; TRBD2 matches at 12 bases. There are 17 residues in the CDR3. With 4 bases clipped from V and 3 bases from J, the junction kept 6 bases outside the gene matches. Looked up from germline, CDR1 is KGHDR and CDR2 is SFDVKD. The CDR3 DNA reads as TGTGCCACCAGTGACCCCGGACTAGCGGGGAGCTACAATGAGCAGTTCTTC. Amino acids: CATSDPGLAGSYNEQFF.

This chain uses TRBV29-1 with TRBJ1-2; weak D call: TRBD1 (6 bases). Germline-derived CDR1 and CDR2 are SQVTM and ANQGSEA. The CDR3 contains 11 residues. V was cut by 3 bases and J by 8 bases, with 10 bases left in between. The chain's CDR3 is CSVDGTIGYTF. The DNA of the CDR3 is TGCAGCGTTGACGGGACAATAGGCTACACCTTC.

The chain joins TRBV28 to TRBJ2-1, with a possible D match to TRBD2 (5 bases). The V and J ends lost 5 bases and 8 bases respectively, with 22 bases between them. Germline CDR1 MDHEN, CDR2 SYDVKM. This CDR3 region has 16 residues. The CDR3 protein is CASSTRGEGSGYEQFF. The CDR3 nucleotides read TGTGCCAGCAGTACCCGGGGAGAAGGCTCGGGTTATGAGCAGTTCTTC.

The chain carries TRBV2 and TRBJ2-2; TRBD1 is a possible D gene (6 bases). Per germline, CDR1 SNHLY and CDR2 FYNNEI. V was cut by 3 bases and J by 1 base, with 12 bases left in between. This CDR3 is built from 16 residues. CDR3 sequence reads: CASSERRDKNTGELFF. CDR3 nucleotide sequence: TGTGCCAGCAGTGAGCGTCGGGACAAGAACACCGGGGAGCTGTTTTTT.

The chain recombines TRBV15 with TRBJ1-2; 7 bases are a match to TRBD1. The J segment lost 4 bases and the V segment lost 3 bases, leaving 8 bases of the junction unmatched. Germline CDR1 LNHNV, CDR2 YYDKDF (reference sequence). The CDR3 loop spans 15 amino acids. DNA of the CDR3: TGTGCCACCAGCAGCCTTCCACAGGGGTTCTATGGCTACACCTTC. This codes for CATSSLPQGFYGYTF.

The chain couples TRBV6-4 to TRBJ2-7, with TRBD2 as a possible D gene (6 bases). Trimming took 5 bases from V and 2 from J, leaving 19 bases between them. The CDR3 length is 16 residues. Per the germline V gene, CDR1 is MRHNA and CDR2 is SNTAGT. CDR3 amino acids: CASSPARGLGPYEQYF. CDR3 sequence (DNA): TGTGCCAGCAGTCCAGCCCGGGGGTTGGGCCCCTACGAGCAGTACTTC.